This passage covers 24 T cell receptor beta chains from one sample sequenced in a study of blood T cell repertoires in COVID-19. The method was immunoSEQ multiplex PCR; TCRdb's version includes in-frame clones alone and lacks a portion of them. The data contain about 190,000 clones, approximately 87% of them singletons. The material sequenced was peripheral blood. These TCRs come from a woman in her 70s with COVID-19, enrolled during active disease.

This clone showed up just a few times. V gene TRBV2 combines with J gene TRBJ1-1, with TRBD1 as a possible D gene (5 bases). Germline CDR1 SNHLY, CDR2 FYNNEI. With 6 bases removed from V and 5 bases from J, the gap between germline ends came to 13 bases. CDR3 size: 13 residues. CDR3: CASSRVRNTEAFF. CDR3 DNA: TGTGCCAGCAGCAGGGTTCGGAATACTGAAGCTTTCTTT.

The V and J genes are TRBV9 and TRBJ1-4; D gene unclear. The V gene lost 0 bases and the J gene lost 3 bases, with 6 bases spanning the gap. The CDR3 length is 14 residues. CDR1 SGDLS and CDR2 YYNGEE come from the germline V gene. CDR3 bases: TGTGCCAGCAGCGTAGGAGGGTCTAATGAAAAACTGTTTTTT. It translates to CASSVGGSNEKLFF.

The genes are TRBV4-2 and TRBJ2-1, with D perhaps TRBD2 (6 bases). V lost 0 bases and J 4 bases, leaving 16 bases between the germline ends. CDR1 is LGHNA, CDR2 YNFKEQ, per germline. The CDR3 totals 17 residues. The CDR3 DNA reads as TGTGCCAGCAGCCAAGAGCTCGGGCAGCGGGTTTACAATGAGCAGTTCTTC. It codes for CASSQELGQRVYNEQFF.

The genes are TRBV24-1 and TRBJ2-3, with TRBD2 identical over 8 bases. Per germline, CDR1 KGHDR and CDR2 SFDVKD. The CDR3 extends over 15 amino acids. The J segment lost 5 bases and the V segment lost 5 bases, leaving 8 bases of the junction unmatched. The CDR3 is CATSAGTRIEDTQYF. In nucleotides, the CDR3 is TGTGCCACCAGTGCCGGGACTAGGATTGAAGATACGCAGTATTTT.

This chain joins TRBV2 and TRBJ1-5, with a tentative D call TRBD1 (5 bases). The CDR3 is made up of 15 amino acids. Germline CDR1 is SNHLY and CDR2 is FYNNEI. Trimming pared 7 bases from V and 4 bases from J, leaving 17 bases between. This CDR3 is CASTEPGTFNQPQHF. CDR3 DNA sequence: TGTGCCAGCACCGAACCCGGGACTTTTAATCAGCCCCAGCATTTT.

The rearrangement links TRBV7-6 to TRBJ2-7; 10 nucleotides match TRBD1. From germline, CDR1 is SGHVS and CDR2 FNYEAQ. The CDR3 totals 14 residues. V trimming: 3 bases; J trimming: 4 bases; junction bases outside the gene matches: 3. CDR3 bases: TGTGCCAGCAGCTTGAGACAGGGGGCATACGAGCAGTACTTC. It codes for CASSLRQGAYEQYF.

The genes are TRBV5-1 and TRBJ2-2, with D uncertain. Deletions cut 0 bases from V and 1 base from J, with 7 bases between. In germline, CDR1 is SGHRS, CDR2 YFSETQ. The CDR3 consists of 15 residues. The CDR3 is CASSLAGLNTGELFF. CDR3 DNA: TGCGCCAGCAGCTTGGCAGGTCTGAACACCGGGGAGCTGTTTTTT. Complete variable domain (other parts from reference TRBV5-1 and TRBJ2-2): KAGVTQTPRYLIKTRGQQVTLSCSPISGHRSVSWYQQTPGQGLQFLFEYFSETQRNKGNFPGRFSGRQFSNSRSEMNVSTLELGDSALYLCASSLAGLNTGELFFGEGSRLTVL.

The V gene is TRBV10-3, the J gene TRBJ2-5; a possible D gene is TRBD1 (5 bases). The CDR3 is made up of 16 amino acids. Trimming stripped 4 bases from V and 7 bases from J, with 22 bases between. Germline CDR1 reads ENHRY; CDR2 reads SYGVKD. CDR3 DNA sequence: TGTGCCATCAGTGTGGATGTAGGGCAGAGTAGGGGGACCCAGTACTTC. Translation: CAISVDVGQSRGTQYF.

The V and J genes are TRBV5-4 and TRBJ2-3; 7 positions match TRBD1. The trim removed 4 bases at V and 2 bases at J, leaving 7 bases unmatched. The germline V gene has CDR1 SGHNT and CDR2 YYREEE (reference sequence). This CDR3 has 15 residues. CDR3 protein: CASSARQGNTDTQYF. DNA of the CDR3: TGTGCCAGCAGCGCACGACAGGGAAACACAGATACGCAGTATTTT.

This clone appeared a single time. The gene calls are TRBV6-5 and TRBJ1-1, with D perhaps matching TRBD1 (5 bases). Germline CDR1 and CDR2: MNHEY and SVGAGI. There are 13 residues in the CDR3. With 8 bases removed from V and 1 base from J, the gap between germline ends came to 11 bases. CDR3 loop: CASGANQNTEAFF. DNA of the CDR3: TGTGCCAGCGGGGCGAACCAGAACACTGAAGCTTTCTTT.

The V and J genes are TRBV30 and TRBJ1-1; D unclear. From germline, CDR1 is GTSNPN and CDR2 SVGIG (reference sequence). V was clipped by 1 base and J by 5 bases, with 5 bases between them. There are 11 residues in the CDR3. In DNA form, the CDR3 reads TGTGCCTGGAGTGCTAGGACTGAAGCTTTCTTT. Protein product: CAWSARTEAFF.

The chain is built from TRBV9 and TRBJ1-2; maybe TRBD1 (5 bases). The CDR3 length is 15 residues. Germline V lookup: CDR1 SGDLS, CDR2 YYNGEE. V lost 4 bases and J lost 1, with 14 bases in between. This chain's CDR3 is CASSPGGGGNYGYTF. Written as DNA, the CDR3 is TGTGCCAGCAGCCCGGGCGGGGGAGGTAACTATGGCTACACCTTC.

The J gene is TRBJ1-4, the V gene TRBV15, with D possibly TRBD1 on 5 matching bases. The germline V and J ends were trimmed by 3 bases and 7 bases, with 21 bases remaining between them. Germline V gene data show CDR1 as LNHNV and CDR2 as YYDKDF (reference sequence). The CDR3 is made up of 17 amino acids. The CDR3 nucleotides read TGTGCCACCAGCAGTCCCAGGGCGAGCCTTAGGGGTGAAAAACTGTTTTTT. Its translation: CATSSPRASLRGEKLFF.

This chain uses TRBV10-3 with TRBJ2-2; 11 bases are shared with TRBD2. V was clipped by 7 bases and J by 0 bases; unmatched bases: 4. Per the germline V gene, CDR1 is ENHRY and CDR2 is SYGVKD. This CDR3 spans 16 amino acids. CDR3 DNA: TGTGCCATCACCGGGACTAGCGGAGCGAACACCGGGGAGCTGTTTTTT. Amino acids: CAITGTSGANTGELFF.

The chain employs TRBV28 and TRBJ1-2; 12 nucleotides align to TRBD1. The J segment lost 7 bases and the V segment lost 6 bases, leaving 9 bases of the junction unmatched. Germline V gives CDR1 MDHEN, CDR2 SYDVKM. This CDR3 spans 15 amino acids. DNA of the CDR3: TGTGCCAGCAGGGGCCCCGGGACAGGGGGCGCTGGCTACACCTTC. Its translation: CASRGPGTGGAGYTF.

This clone was picked up a small number of times. The rearrangement uses TRBV7-9 and TRBJ2-7, with a weak D call TRBD1 (6 bases). Trimming shortened V by 5 bases and J by 5 bases, and 16 bases separated the two germline ends. This CDR3 is 14 amino acids long. CDR1 and CDR2 from the germline V gene are SEHNR and FQNEAQ (reference sequence). Here the CDR3 reads CASSTNRDGDEQYF. CDR3 sequence (DNA): TGTGCCAGCAGCACCAACAGGGACGGAGACGAGCAGTACTTC. The full variable domain, in which reference TRBV7-9 and TRBJ2-7 provide the parts outside the CDR3, is DTGVSQNPRHKITKRGQNVTFRCDPISEHNRLYWYRQTLGQGPEFLTYFQNEAQLEKSRLLSDRFSAERPKGSFSTLEIQRTEQGDSAMYLCASSTNRDGDEQYFGPGTRLTVT.

The V call is TRBV6-2 or TRBV6-3, the J call TRBJ1-1; D remains ambiguous. This CDR3 comprises 18 residues. Trimming left V 2 bases short and J 5 bases short, with 24 bases between. Germline V lookup: CDR1 MNHEY, CDR2 SVGEGT. This CDR3 reads CASSYLRIGLRRETEAFF. CDR3 in DNA: TGTGCCAGCAGTTACCTTAGAATTGGACTGCGAAGGGAAACTGAAGCTTTCTTT.

The chain joins TRBV2 to TRBJ2-1, with D unclear. Germline assignment: CDR1 SNHLY and CDR2 FYNNEI. Trimming cost V 3 bases and J 7 bases, with 10 bases left between them. CDR3 length equals 13 residues. The chain's CDR3 is CASSEVRQNEQFF. The CDR3, as DNA: TGTGCCAGCAGTGAGGTGAGGCAGAATGAGCAGTTCTTC.

The V and J genes are TRBV7-3 and TRBJ2-1, with D possibly being TRBD1 (7 bases). The CDR3 covers 14 residues. Trimming removed 3 bases at V and 5 bases at J, with 11 bases between. Germline V gene data show CDR1 as SGHTA and CDR2 as FQGTGA. The CDR3: CASSLGGQNNEQFF. The CDR3 nucleotides are TGTGCCAGCAGCTTGGGGGGACAGAACAATGAGCAGTTCTTC. Supplemented by reference TRBV7-3 and TRBJ2-1, the full variable domain reads GAGVSQTPSNKVTEKGKYVELRCDPISGHTALYWYRQSLGQGPEFLIYFQGTGAADDSGLPNDRFFAVRPEGSVSTLKIQRTERGDSAVYLCASSLGGQNNEQFFGPGTRLTVL.

The rearrangement links TRBV28 to TRBJ2-6; 10 nucleotides agree with TRBD1. V was clipped by 6 bases and J by 1 base; unmatched bases: 3. The CDR3 length is 16 residues. Germline CDR1 MDHEN, CDR2 SYDVKM. For the CDR3, the DNA is TGTGCCAGCAGAAGGGACAGGGGTTCTGGGGCCAACGTCCTGACTTTC. As protein: CASRRDRGSGANVLTF.

The chain is built from TRBV5-1 and TRBJ2-7; D is unresolved. Germline loops: CDR1 SGHRS, CDR2 YFSETQ. The germline V and J ends were trimmed by 6 bases and 0 bases, with 13 bases remaining between them. This CDR3 has 14 residues. The CDR3 region is CASKGRPSSYEQYF. CDR3 in DNA: TGCGCCAGCAAAGGCAGGCCCTCCTCCTACGAGCAGTACTTC.

The chain is built from TRBV7-8 and TRBJ2-4; 13 bases are a match to TRBD2. CDR1 SGHVS and CDR2 FQNEAQ come from the germline V gene. V lost 5 bases to trimming and J lost 3 bases; unmatched junction nucleotides: 16. CDR3 length: 20 residues. The DNA of the CDR3 is TGTGCCAGCAGCCCAGGACTAGCGGGAGAAGCCTTAAGAGTCAAAAACATTCAGTACTTC. This encodes CASSPGLAGEALRVKNIQYF.

V gene TRBV7-9 combines with J gene TRBJ1-1; D ambiguous. This CDR3 region has 13 residues. V was shortened by 5 bases and J by 3 bases, with 10 bases between the two germline ends. Germline CDR1 is SEHNR and CDR2 is FQNEAQ (reference sequence). For the CDR3, the DNA is TGTGCCAGCAGCGATTGGGCCGACACTGAAGCTTTCTTT. As protein: CASSDWADTEAFF.

The chain employs TRBV4-2 and TRBJ1-2; a possible D gene is TRBD1 (6 bases). The CDR3 loop spans 15 amino acids. Trimming left V 2 bases short and J 5 bases short, with 15 bases between. The germline gives CDR1 LGHNA, CDR2 YNFKEQ. The DNA of the CDR3 is TGTGCCAGCAGCCAATCCCCAGGGGCGGGTTATGGCTACACCTTC. Protein product: CASSQSPGAGYGYTF.